The present TCR beta chain was sequenced within a study of early T cells in non-severe SARS-CoV-2 infection (dated by TCRdb to the early 2020s). About the investigation overall: Bulk RNA from unsorted whole blood was used for TCR sequencing, so alpha and beta chains could not be paired. Broad study findings and their caveats: VDJdb matching was skewed toward anti-spike CD8 responses and likely underestimated virus-specific expansions by missing private and CD4 specificities.

The CDR3, from cysteine to phenylalanine, totals 14 residues. Only the CDR3 region is kept as DNA, spanning 42 bases read in frame from base 1. CDR1 and CDR2 are read off the germline V gene as MDHEN and SYDVKM. Between the V and J ends, shortened by 4 bases and 2 bases respectively, the junction contains 8 bases. This clonotype was observed many times. No cognate antigen has been identified for it. Per-base qualities were not stored, and no clone one base away is much larger. Library preparation employed 5' RACE. Sequencing instrument: NextSeq 500. The TCR library protocol attached unique molecular identifiers to individual cDNA molecules to correct for sequencing error and PCR bias. Sequencing covered both TCR alpha and beta chains, and within each sample the abundances of alpha and beta sequences were tightly co-correlated. Concerning the study's data processing: Decombinator V4 was used to annotate the V gene, J gene and CDR3 of the TCR sequences. TCRs were defined as expanded if a significant change between any two time points was detected under a Poisson model with p below 0.0001. TCR abundances were normalised to the total number of TCRs sequenced in each sample and reported as counts per million. TRAV1-2 paired with TRAJ12, TRAJ20 or TRAJ33 defined MAIT TCRs, while TRAV10 paired with TRAJ18 defined iNKT TCRs. VDJdb, accessed 1 November 2021, was searched for CMV, EBV and SARS-CoV-2 annotated TCRs, excluding TCRs annotated for multiple antigens. The public reads were run again by TCRdb, first through fastp at Q25 and then through MiXCR, and only productive beta chains were kept. Here each entry gathers all rows of one CDR3 protein and keeps the most common genes and DNA. In this record, the V and J calls reflect TCRdb's handling and not the investigators' own analysis. This sample has around 98,000 distinct CDR3 sequences in its table, and 8% to 13% of those were observed once. The ten largest clones take up 5.1% of the sample.

Set within a cohort of healthcare workers in London, UK, this nested case-control study involved weekly PCR testing of nasopharyngeal swabs along with blood sampling. Healthcare workers were enrolled in the week of the UK lockdown, from 23 to 31 March 2020, and were followed every week for up to about 15 weeks. Input material: whole blood. In this chain, TRBV28 is recombined with TRBJ1-4; 5 matching bases give a weak D call of TRBD1. This TCR came from an adult who was a healthcare worker with PCR-confirmed SARS-CoV-2 infection or an uninfected control (not recorded which). In nucleotides, the sequence is TGTGCCAGCAGTTCGACAGTGACTAATGAAAAACTGTTTTTT. This yields the protein CASSSTVTNEKLFF.